This TCR beta chain emerged from a study of vaccination and CD4 T cells after COVID-19. Documented treatment: roughly 10-day PBMC culture with coronavirus spike peptide pools or control peptides (ViraFEST assay). When 10 days of culture had elapsed, CD4+ T cells were isolated by negative selection. Sequenced with the Oncomine TCR Beta short-read assay was DNA taken from cultured CD4+ T cells. Cultured CD4+ T cells yielded the extracted genomic DNA. MiXCR, applied by TCRdb to the PCR reads, yields one record per CDR3 protein. The repertoire holds about 13,000 distinct CDR3 sequences, with approximately 40% as singletons. The table lists this clonotype with a few counts. Antigen unknown. There are 15 residues in the CDR3. Deletions cut 5 bases from V and 7 bases from J, with 20 bases between. CDR1 is SEHNR and CDR2 is FQNEAQ in the germline V gene (reference sequence). General study results and limits: Relatively small numbers of convalescent patients were studied, with no early post-infection timepoints included.

Sequenced material: CD4+ T cells from blood, cultured in vitro. The chain combines TRBV7-9 with TRBJ1-2; D is possibly TRBD1 (6 bases). The sequence was collected from a human donor who had recovered from COVID-19. The CDR3 protein is CASSHGTRDGVGYTF. Here the CDR3 DNA reads TGTGCCAGCAGCCATGGGACACGGGACGGGGTTGGCTACACCTTC. The variable domain in full, completed from reference TRBV7-9 and TRBJ1-2, reads DTGVSQNPRHKITKRGQNVTFRCDPISEHNRLYWYRQTLGQGPEFLTYFQNEAQLEKSRLLSDRFSAERPKGSFSTLEIQRTEQGDSAMYLCASSHGTRDGVGYTFGSGTRLTVV.